Listed below are T cell receptor beta chains from one sample, sequenced in a study of T cell repertoires in cytomegalovirus infection. For these receptors, no antigen is known. Via MiXCR, TCRdb re-called the reads, giving one row per CDR3 protein. The sample lists 250,000 to 300,000 distinct CDR3 sequences; less than 25% were seen once. Sequenced material: cultured PBMCs, taken from culture after CMV antigen stimulation. The source of these receptors is a human donor in good health (CMV status not recorded). Some clones in this sample may be carry-over from other donors' samples. Both conserved end residues are part of each CDR3. Fields, in order: V gene, clone size, D gene, J gene, CDR3 DNA, CDR3 protein. D genes are given only for firm matches. Not every row has a clone size; where given, it reads once, few, many or a size class.

>TRBV7-9|few|.|TRBJ1-2
TGTGCCAGCAGCTTGGGCAGGGGACTAGTGGGAGGCTATGGCTACACCTTC
CASSLGRGLVGGYGYTF
>TRBV20-1|.|TRBD1|TRBJ1-1
TGCAGTGCTAGAGGCGGACAGGGTGGAAACACTGAAGCTTTCTTT
CSARGGQGGNTEAFF
>TRBV6-6|.|TRBD2|TRBJ2-5
TGTGCCAGCAGCGCCGGGACTAGCGGGAGTATAGGAGAGACCCAGTACTTC
CASSAGTSGSIGETQYF
>TRBV7-2|many|.|TRBJ2-1
TGTGCCAGCAGCTTGGGCGGAGAGATCCAGTTCTTC
CASSLGGEIQFF
>TRBV15|few|.|TRBJ1-5
TGTGCCACCAGCAGAGATCAGGGGACGGAGCCCCAGCATTTT
CATSRDQGTEPQHF
>TRBV19|.|TRBD2|TRBJ2-5
TGTGCCAGTAGTTTGGGACTAGAAGAAGAGACCCAGTACTTC
CASSLGLEEETQYF
>TRBV7-2|many|TRBD2|TRBJ2-7
TGTGCCAGCAGATACGACCGGACCGCTCGGGGGGCCTACGAGCAGTACTTC
CASRYDRTARGAYEQYF
>TRBV30|.|.|TRBJ1-5
TGTGCCTGGAGTCCGAGCGGCTTTAATCAGCCCCAGCATTTT
CAWSPSGFNQPQHF
>TRBV6-5|.|.|TRBJ2-2
TGTGCCAGCAGTTACCCCCTCGGGGCCGTAACCGGGGAGCTGTTTTTT
CASSYPLGAVTGELFF
>TRBV7-8|many|TRBD2|TRBJ2-1
TGTGCCAGCAGCTTAAAACACGGCAGACTAGCGGCTAACAATGAGCAGTTCTTC
CASSLKHGRLAANNEQFF
>TRBV29-1|.|TRBD1|TRBJ2-1
TGCAGCGTTGCCCGGGACAGGGGGGCCGAGCAGTTCTTC
CSVARDRGAEQFF
>TRBV25-1|.|.|TRBJ1-2
TGTGCCAGCAGTGATACGGCAGACTATGGCTACACCTTC
CASSDTADYGYTF
>TRBV7-2|few|TRBD1|TRBJ1-6
TGTGCCAGCAGGGCCGGGACAGGATATTCACCCCTCCACTTT
CASRAGTGYSPLHF
>TRBV20-1|few|.|TRBJ2-5
TGCAGTGCTAGTCAAAACGGACAGTCACAAGAGACCCAGTACTTC
CSASQNGQSQETQYF
>TRBV4-1|few|.|TRBJ1-1
TGCGCCAGCAGCCATGACGGGGGCGGGAGCACTGAAGCTTTCTTT
CASSHDGGGSTEAFF
>TRBV4-2|few|TRBD1|TRBJ2-1
TGTGCCAGCAGCCAAGAGGGGACAGATAGCAATGAGCAGTTCTTC
CASSQEGTDSNEQFF
>TRBV6-5|.|.|TRBJ2-2
TGTGCCAGCAGTTACTTCGGGAACACCGGGGAGCTGTTTTTT
CASSYFGNTGELFF
>TRBV20-1|.|TRBD1|TRBJ1-4
TGCAGTGCTAGAGATAACAGGGGAGGTGAAAAACTGTTTTTT
CSARDNRGGEKLFF
>TRBV19|.|.|TRBJ1-2
TGTGCCAGTAGTCCGGAGGAGGGTATGGAAGGCTACACCTTC
CASSPEEGMEGYTF
>TRBV11-1|.|TRBD2|TRBJ2-1
TGTGCCAGCAGCTTATGGGCCATGGCGGGAGACAATGAGCAGTTCTTC
CASSLWAMAGDNEQFF
>TRBV27|.|TRBD2|TRBJ2-3
TGTGCCAGCAGGCTTAGCGGGACCACCGGAGATACGCAGTATTTT
CASRLSGTTGDTQYF
>TRBV5-5|.|TRBD2|TRBJ2-2
TGTGCCAGCAGCTTGGATCTAGCGGGAGTCTCCGGGGAGCTGTTTTTT
CASSLDLAGVSGELFF
>TRBV7-8|.|TRBD2|TRBJ2-1
TGTGCCAGCAGCTTAGACCCACCTAGCGGGGGGAGGAATGAGCAGTTCTTC
CASSLDPPSGGRNEQFF
>TRBV7-8|many|.|TRBJ2-1
TGTGCCAGCAGGCCCTCCCCCTTGGTGTACAATGAGCAGTTCTTC
CASRPSPLVYNEQFF
>TRBV6-1|many|TRBD1|TRBJ1-1
TGTGCCAGCAGCCATCTAGGGGGCGCCACTGAAGCTTTCTTT
CASSHLGGATEAFF
>TRBV29-1|.|TRBD1|TRBJ2-2
TGCAGCGTGAGGACAGGGGAGAGGCCCGGGGAGCTGTTTTTT
CSVRTGERPGELFF
>TRBV12-3/TRBV12-4|many|TRBD2|TRBJ2-1
TGTGCCAGCAGACTTAGCGGGAGCCCCGGGAATGAGCAGTTCTTC
CASRLSGSPGNEQFF
>TRBV29-1|.|TRBD1|TRBJ1-1
TGCAGCACCCGGACAGGGGTTGAAGCTTTCTTT
CSTRTGVEAFF
>TRBV10-3|.|.|TRBJ1-2
TGTGCCATCAGGACAGGCACGAATAACTATGGCTACACCTTC
CAIRTGTNNYGYTF
>TRBV28|few|.|TRBJ1-6
TGTGCCAGCAGTTTGGCAGGGGTGAATTCACCCCTCCACTTT
CASSLAGVNSPLHF
>TRBV6-5|few|.|TRBJ1-5
TGTGCCAGCAGTGCGGCCGGGGGGGCATCTCAGCCCCAGCATTTT
CASSAAGGASQPQHF
>TRBV7-6|many|.|TRBJ2-1
TGTGCCAGCAGCCGACGGGGGCGGAGGGACAATGAGCAGTTCTTC
CASSRRGRRDNEQFF
>TRBV6-1|many|TRBD2|TRBJ2-1
TGTGCCAGCAGAACTAGCGGGGGGGGAAATGAGCAGTTCTTC
CASRTSGGGNEQFF
>TRBV7-9|few|TRBD1|TRBJ1-1
TGTGCCAGCAGCTTAGTAGAGGGGACAGGAGAAGACACTGAAGCTTTCTTT
CASSLVEGTGEDTEAFF
>TRBV6-1|few|TRBD1|TRBJ1-6
TGTGCCAGCAGCTCTCCCCGGGACAGAAATTCACCCCTCCACTTT
CASSSPRDRNSPLHF
>TRBV7-8|many|.|TRBJ1-1
TGTGCCAGCAGCTTAGCGACTCCGAACACTGAAGCTTTCTTT
CASSLATPNTEAFF
>TRBV6-5|few|.|TRBJ1-1
TGTGCCAGCACCTACTTCGGCGGGAACACTGAAGCTTTCTTT
CASTYFGGNTEAFF
>TRBV7-8|few|.|TRBJ1-1
TGTGCCAGCAGCCCCCCGTCCGCTGAAGCTTTCTTT
CASSPPSAEAFF
>TRBV7-7|many|TRBD1|TRBJ1-4
TGTGCTAGCAGCTCAGGGGACGTTGACAGGGGGCTTGTCGATGAAAAACTGTTTTTT
CASSSGDVDRGLVDEKLFF
>TRBV12-3/TRBV12-4|many|.|TRBJ1-4
TGTGCCAGCACCAGGACGTCCGAAAAACTGTTTTTT
CASTRTSEKLFF
>TRBV2|few|TRBD1|TRBJ2-1
TGTGCCAGCAGGATGTGGACAGGGGTACGTGAGCAGTTCTTC
CASRMWTGVREQFF
>TRBV18|few|.|TRBJ1-2
TGTGCCAGCTCACCACCCACAGTCTATGGCTACACCTTC
CASSPPTVYGYTF
>TRBV7-2|many|.|TRBJ1-5
TGTGCCAGCAGCTTAATCGGGGGGCGTCAGCCCCAGCATTTT
CASSLIGGRQPQHF